The 12 T cell receptor beta chains given below trace back to one sample, sequenced in a study of blood T cell repertoires in COVID-19. Sequenced by immunoSEQ multiplex PCR; TCRdb stores in-frame clones only, minus some. The table records some 450,000 clones, roughly 90% of them present only once. Material: peripheral blood. These receptors were collected from a man between 18 and 35 years old with COVID-19, enrolled during active disease.

This sequence joins TRBV7-9 and TRBJ1-1; no clear D. This CDR3 comprises 15 residues. Germline values: CDR1 SEHNR, CDR2 FQNEAQ (reference sequence). V dropped 4 bases and J dropped 5 bases, with 17 bases sitting between them. The CDR3: CASSSPSLIGTEAFF. The CDR3 DNA reads as TGTGCCAGCAGCTCCCCGTCGCTTATCGGTACTGAAGCTTTCTTT.

The chain links TRBV2 to TRBJ2-3; D uncertain. Deletions cut 1 base from V and 1 base from J, with 9 bases between. CDR1 and CDR2 from the germline V gene are SNHLY and FYNNEI. This CDR3 is built from 15 residues. The CDR3 DNA follows: TGTGCCAGCAGTGAAGACTTTCGAGGCACAGATACGCAGTATTTT. Its protein is CASSEDFRGTDTQYF.

The V call is TRBV11-2, the J call TRBJ2-2; tentatively, D is TRBD2 (5 bases). The germline V and J ends were trimmed by 5 bases and 7 bases, with 14 bases remaining between them. Germline CDR1 and CDR2: SGHAT and FQNNGV. CDR3 size: 14 residues. As DNA, the CDR3 is TGTGCCAGCAGCCGGCCCGGACGGGACGGGGAGCTGTTTTTT. It specifies CASSRPGRDGELFF.

The chain links TRBV6-2 or TRBV6-3 to TRBJ2-3; TRBD2 matches 7 bases. The V gene end was trimmed by 2 bases and the J gene end by 7 bases; junction bases not matched to a gene: 6. Germline CDR1 is MNHEY and CDR2 is SVGEGT. The CDR3 runs 14 residues. CDR3 sequence: CASSYRRERNTQYF. In nucleotides, the CDR3 is TGTGCCAGCAGTTACCGGCGGGAGCGGAATACGCAGTATTTT.

The chain uses TRBV3-1 (or the pseudogene TRBV3-2) and TRBJ2-5; 12 bases are a match to TRBD2. The CDR3 length is 18 residues. In germline, CDR1 is LGHDT, CDR2 YNNKEL (reference sequence). Trimming cost V 0 bases and J 5 bases; bases outside gene matches: 10. The CDR3, as DNA: TGTGCCAGCAGCCAAGATGGCTCTAGCGGGGGGGCAAGGGAGACCCAGTACTTC. Its translation: CASSQDGSSGGARETQYF.

The chain recombines TRBV5-1 with TRBJ2-7; D is perhaps TRBD2 (5 bases). The CDR3 runs to 17 residues. Trimming removed 1 base from V and 3 bases from J, with 20 bases in between. In germline, CDR1 is SGHRS, CDR2 YFSETQ. The DNA of the CDR3 is TGCGCCAGCAGCTTGCGCCTAGGAGCGGAGAGTTTCTACGAGCAGTACTTC. Translated: CASSLRLGAESFYEQYF.

This clone came up once. The chain couples TRBV11-3 to TRBJ1-3; D remains ambiguous. The ends were cut back, 3 bases at V and 2 bases at J, with 8 bases in the middle. The germline gives CDR1 SGHNT, CDR2 YENEEA. The CDR3 consists of 14 residues. The CDR3 loop reads CASSFSQTGNTIYF. In nucleotides, the CDR3 is TGTGCCAGCAGCTTTTCACAGACTGGAAACACCATATATTTT.

A single count supports this clone. The chain joins TRBV29-1 to TRBJ1-4; D possibly corresponds to TRBD1 (5 bases). V was trimmed by 7 bases and J by 3 bases, leaving 15 bases between them. CDR1 and CDR2 (germline): SQVTM, ANQGSEA. The CDR3 is 14 amino acids. The CDR3 spells CSAGHGAANEKLFF. The DNA of the CDR3 is TGCAGCGCTGGACATGGGGCAGCTAATGAAAAACTGTTTTTT.

This sequence joins TRBV27 and TRBJ2-7; D perhaps matches TRBD1 (6 bases). V lost 5 bases and J 4 bases, leaving 12 bases between the germline ends. The CDR3 runs to 13 residues. Per germline, CDR1 MNHEY and CDR2 SMNVEV (reference sequence). The CDR3 sequence is CASSRTETYEQYF. CDR3 sequence (DNA): TGTGCCAGCAGTCGGACAGAGACTTACGAGCAGTACTTC.

The gene calls are TRBV2 and TRBJ2-1, with D possibly TRBD2 on 6 matching bases. This CDR3 has 12 amino acids. Germline V gives CDR1 SNHLY, CDR2 FYNNEI. V lost 6 bases and J lost 9, with 12 bases in between. CDR3 sequence (DNA): TGTGCCAGCAGGCCCTCGGGAGCTGAGCAGTTCTTC. This translates into CASRPSGAEQFF.

The chain has TRBV5-5 and TRBJ2-1; the match to TRBD2 covers 11 bases. The CDR3 is 18 residues long. V lost 3 bases to trimming and J lost 0 bases; unmatched junction nucleotides: 8. Germline CDR1 reads SGHKS; CDR2 reads YYEKEE (reference sequence). The CDR3 nucleotides read TGTGCCAGCAGCTCTGCCGGACTAGCGGGCCGCTCCTACAATGAGCAGTTCTTC. Its protein product is CASSSAGLAGRSYNEQFF.

V is TRBV6-6 and J is TRBJ2-1, with 7 bases identical to TRBD1. This CDR3 is 14 amino acids long. CDR1 is MNHNY, CDR2 SVGAGI, per germline (reference sequence). Germline trimming cut 7 bases from V and 7 bases from J; bases unmatched to any gene: 10. The CDR3 region is CASTPGGTGNEQFF. The CDR3 DNA sequence: TGTGCCAGCACCCCAGGGGGAACGGGGAATGAGCAGTTCTTC.